This record looks at one T cell receptor beta chain sequence and its context. Antigen: not known. Germline V gives CDR1 ENHRY, CDR2 SYGVKD. The V and J ends lost 5 bases and 8 bases, in that order; junction bases with no gene match: 5. The CDR3 runs to 13 residues. The entry originates in a study of T cell responses to AZD1222 COVID-19 vaccine. Study results and caveats: Spike was spanned by vaccine-associated CD4 TCRs, with dominance at 160-218 and 743-854. White British donors predominated, females outnumbered males, and clonal diversity was possibly underestimated. Breadth and depth of Spike-specific TCRs rose after two AZD1222 doses.

Second doses at about 4 or about 12 weeks were pooled. Profiling relied on immunoSEQ multiplex PCR, and the TCRdb table lists in-frame clones only, not all of them. The repertoire holds 100,000 to 150,000 clones, about nine tenths seen once, with 1.5% to 2% in the top ten. The specimen comprised peripheral blood, sampled 28 days after the second AZD1222 dose. This chain uses TRBV10-3 with TRBJ2-1, with 8 bases matching TRBD1. The receptor comes from an adult who received the AZD1222 COVID-19 vaccine. The CDR3 DNA follows: TGTGCCATCAGTCCAGGGGGCAAAGATGAGCAGTTCTTC. Translated: CAISPGGKDEQFF.